These T cell receptor beta chains were read from a single sample in a study of T-cell reconstitution after alpha-beta-depleted transplantation in children. Via MiXCR, TCRdb re-called the PCR reads, giving one row per CDR3 protein. This sample has around 270,000 distinct CDR3 sequences, with over 9.5% found just once. Sequencing was performed on PBMCs, taken before TCRalphabeta/CD19-depleted stem cell transplant. Receptor source: a boy younger than two with acute myeloid leukemia, due to receive a stem cell transplant. Both conserved end residues are part of each CDR3. Each record gives: clone size, J gene, D gene, V gene, CDR3 DNA, CDR3 protein. The D gene is left open where the match is weak. Clone sizes are given selectively: once, few, many, or a class where the clone is expanded.

many,TRBJ2-3,TRBD1,TRBV9,TGTGCCAGCAGCGGAGGGACAGGGCTAACGCAGTATTTT,CASSGGTGLTQYF
many,TRBJ2-7,-,TRBV7-9,TGTGCCAGCAGCTTCTCCCCAGCCTACGAGCAGTACTTC,CASSFSPAYEQYF
many,TRBJ1-2,TRBD1,TRBV5-1,TGCGCCAGCAGCTTGGAAGGCGGGACAGACTATGGCTACACCTTC,CASSLEGGTDYGYTF
many,TRBJ2-6,-,TRBV4-2,TGTGCCAGCAGCCAAGGAAGGGGGTGGGGGCCTGGGGCCAACGTCCTGACTTTC,CASSQGRGWGPGANVLTF
many,TRBJ2-3,-,TRBV28,TGTGCCAGCAGTTTGCCAAAGTGGGCAGATACGCAGTATTTT,CASSLPKWADTQYF
many,TRBJ2-3,TRBD2,TRBV28,TGTGCCAGCAGTCGGGGAGGACTAGTCGGCTCAGATACGCAGTATTTT,CASSRGGLVGSDTQYF
-,TRBJ1-3,-,TRBV25-1,TGTGCCAGCAGTGAATCGCCCACAAGAGGGGCTGGAAACACCATATATTTT,CASSESPTRGAGNTIYF
many,TRBJ2-4,TRBD2,TRBV9,TGTGCCAGCAGCCCTTACACACCTAGCGGGAGATCCAAAAACATTCAGTACTTC,CASSPYTPSGRSKNIQYF
many,TRBJ2-1,TRBD2,TRBV10-3,TGTGCCATCAGTGAGTCGGCGGGAGATGAGCAGTTCTTC,CAISESAGDEQFF
many,TRBJ2-7,-,TRBV12-3/TRBV12-4,TGTGCCACCAAGGACAGTCACAGCTCCTACGAGCAGTACTTC,CATKDSHSSYEQYF
few,TRBJ2-7,-,TRBV7-2,TGTGCCAGCAGCTTACTCCCAACTTACGGAGGGGGGAACGAGCAGTACTTC,CASSLLPTYGGGNEQYF
many,TRBJ2-1,-,TRBV20-1,TGCAGTGCCCTGGGACGGAGCTCCTACAATGAGCAGTTCTTC,CSALGRSSYNEQFF
many,TRBJ2-3,-,TRBV6-1,TGTGCCAGCACCCAGACAGCCACAGATACGCAGTATTTT,CASTQTATDTQYF
few,TRBJ2-2,TRBD2,TRBV28,TGTGCCAGCAGTTTAGCCGGGACTAGGTTCGACACCGGGGAGCTGTTTTTT,CASSLAGTRFDTGELFF
many,TRBJ1-1,-,TRBV7-9,TGTGCCAGCAGCTCTAAGGCGGCCATGAACACTGAAGCTTTCTTT,CASSSKAAMNTEAFF
few,TRBJ2-1,TRBD2,TRBV7-9,TGTGCCAGCAGAGGACTAGTAGATAAGATAAATGAGCAGTTCTTC,CASRGLVDKINEQFF
many,TRBJ2-4,-,TRBV10-3,TGTGCCATCAGTGAGTCCCGACAAGCCTTAGCCAAAAACATTCAGTACTTC,CAISESRQALAKNIQYF
many,TRBJ2-1,TRBD2,TRBV10-3,TGTGCCATCAGCGGGGGGGCCAATGAGCAGTTCTTC,CAISGGANEQFF
many,TRBJ1-1,TRBD1,TRBV7-6,TGTGCCAGCAGCTTAGAAGGACAGGGGAACACTGAAGCTTTCTTT,CASSLEGQGNTEAFF
many,TRBJ2-2,TRBD1,TRBV4-2,TGTGCCAGCAGCCCCTGGACAGGGCGAGGAGGCGGGGAGCTGTTTTTT,CASSPWTGRGGGELFF
few,TRBJ2-1,TRBD2,TRBV28,TGTGCCAGCAGGCTACTAGCGGGGAGCAGCTCCTACAATGAGCAGTTCTTC,CASRLLAGSSSYNEQFF
-,TRBJ2-3,-,TRBV4-1,TGCGCCAGCAGCCGAGGGGACCGGGGCCTCCCAGATACGCAGTATTTT,CASSRGDRGLPDTQYF
many,TRBJ1-1,-,TRBV5-1,TGCGCCAGCAGCTTGGAGGGGCCGGGAGCTTTCTTT,CASSLEGPGAFF
many,TRBJ2-1,TRBD2,TRBV15,TGTGCCACCACCGACTTTATAGCGGGAGTGGGAGAGCAGTTCTTC,CATTDFIAGVGEQFF
few,TRBJ2-2,-,TRBV3-1,TGTGCCAGCAGCCAAGTTAAGGTCGGGGAGCTGTTTTTT,CASSQVKVGELFF
few,TRBJ2-7,TRBD2,TRBV7-9,TGTGCCAGCAGCGGACTAGCGGGAGCCTCCTCCTACGAGCAGTACTTC,CASSGLAGASSYEQYF
many,TRBJ1-2,TRBD1,TRBV12-3/TRBV12-4,TGTGCCAGCAGTCCTACCGGGACAGGGGGCTTAAATGGCTACACCTTC,CASSPTGTGGLNGYTF
many,TRBJ2-2,-,TRBV29-1,TGCAGCGTTGAAGATCGAAGGGGACTCCTGAACACCGGGGAGCTGTTTTTT,CSVEDRRGLLNTGELFF
many,TRBJ2-3,-,TRBV10-3,TGTGCCATCAGTGAGATGGCAGGCAGCACAGATACGCAGTATTTT,CAISEMAGSTDTQYF
many,TRBJ2-4,TRBD2,TRBV2,TGTGCCAGCAGGCTAGCCAGCGGGGGCAACATTCAGTACTTC,CASRLASGGNIQYF
many,TRBJ2-5,-,TRBV10-3,TGTGCCATCAGTGAAGGCAGGGGGAGGCAAGAGACCCAGTACTTC,CAISEGRGRQETQYF
many,TRBJ2-4,TRBD1,TRBV5-1,TGCGCCAGCAGCTTTGCCCCGGGACAGGGGGCTGGTGGCATTCAGTACTTC,CASSFAPGQGAGGIQYF
-,TRBJ2-2,TRBD1,TRBV3-1,TGTGCCAGCTGTTTGCCCACAGGGGGCGCAAGGGCCACCGGGGAGCTGTTTTTT,CASCLPTGGARATGELFF
many,TRBJ1-6,-,TRBV20-1,TGCAGTGCTAGAGATTTCGAACGGGAGACCGATAATTCACCCCTCCACTTT,CSARDFERETDNSPLHF
many,TRBJ1-2,TRBD1,TRBV7-8,TGTGCCAGCAGCCCGTACAGGGGGTACGGCTACACCTTC,CASSPYRGYGYTF
many,TRBJ2-1,TRBD2,TRBV10-3,TGTGCCATCAGTGAGTTTGCGGGGGTCCTCTTCGATGAGCAGTTCTTC,CAISEFAGVLFDEQFF
many,TRBJ2-3,TRBD2,TRBV7-6,TGTGCCAGCAGCTTACAAGCGGGGGGCCATCTTACAGATACGCAGTATTTT,CASSLQAGGHLTDTQYF
many,TRBJ1-5,-,TRBV27,TGTGCCAGCAGTTTGACAGGCCCCAATCAGCCCCAGCATTTT,CASSLTGPNQPQHF
-,TRBJ1-5,-,TRBV28,TGTGCCAGCAGTTTAACGTATGGGGGCAATCAGCCCCAGCATTTT,CASSLTYGGNQPQHF
many,TRBJ2-5,-,TRBV28,TGTGCCAGCAGTTTTGAGCTGGGTAGGAAGACCCAGTACTTC,CASSFELGRKTQYF
many,TRBJ2-5,TRBD2,TRBV12-3/TRBV12-4,TGTGCCAGCAGCCCCTTTATAGCGGGGGGGCGAGAGACCCAGTACTTC,CASSPFIAGGRETQYF
many,TRBJ2-2,-,TRBV12-3/TRBV12-4,TGTGCCAGCAGAACCATGGACGGACCGACGAACACCGGGGAGCTGTTTTTT,CASRTMDGPTNTGELFF
-,TRBJ2-1,-,TRBV6-2/TRBV6-3,TGTGCCAGCAGTCAACCCAATCGTCCGCTAAAGTACAATGAGCAGTTCTTC,CASSQPNRPLKYNEQFF
many,TRBJ2-2,-,TRBV12-3/TRBV12-4,TGTGCCAGCAGTTTAAGGGGGGGGCCTAACACCGGGGAGCTGTTTTTT,CASSLRGGPNTGELFF
many,TRBJ1-3,-,TRBV7-3,TGTGCCAGCAGCTTACGCCCCAGGGGTCCCGAAAACACCATATATTTT,CASSLRPRGPENTIYF
few,TRBJ1-3,-,TRBV5-1,TGCGCCAGCAGTACCCAACCCAGCCGGAGCTCTGGAAACACCATATATTTT,CASSTQPSRSSGNTIYF
many,TRBJ1-2,-,TRBV25-1,TGTGCCAGCAGTGTGGGAGGAGGCTATGGCTACACCTTC,CASSVGGGYGYTF
many,TRBJ2-1,-,TRBV4-2,TGTGCCAGCAGCCAAGATCTCCGAGGCGCCTACAATGAGCAGTTCTTC,CASSQDLRGAYNEQFF
many,TRBJ1-4,-,TRBV5-1,TGCGCCAGCAGCTTGCGAGGGGTAGGAGAAAAACTGTTTTTT,CASSLRGVGEKLFF